This T cell receptor (beta chain) was recorded in a study of shared clonotypes between healthy human individuals. Study conclusions and caveats: Estimated richness was generally greater in naive than memory subsets.

Here immunoSEQ multiplex PCR was the method, and the copy in TCRdb shows in-frame clones only, minus some. The sample includes roughly 640,000 clones, around 67% of them seen just once. With 5 bases removed from V and 1 base from J, the gap between germline ends came to 8 bases. Germline assignment: CDR1 PRHDT and CDR2 FYEKMQ (reference sequence). The CDR3 loop spans 13 amino acids. The sample holds many counts of this clone. The antigen remains unidentified. The specimen was memory CD4+ T cells sorted from blood. The subset was: CD45RA-negative fraction. This receptor was taken from a woman aged 25 to 45 in good health. The genes are TRBV13 and TRBJ1-1; TRBD1 might be the D (5 bases). In nucleotides, the CDR3 is TGTGCCAGCAGCCGTGGACAGAACACTGAAGCTTTCTTT. This sequence encodes CASSRGQNTEAFF.